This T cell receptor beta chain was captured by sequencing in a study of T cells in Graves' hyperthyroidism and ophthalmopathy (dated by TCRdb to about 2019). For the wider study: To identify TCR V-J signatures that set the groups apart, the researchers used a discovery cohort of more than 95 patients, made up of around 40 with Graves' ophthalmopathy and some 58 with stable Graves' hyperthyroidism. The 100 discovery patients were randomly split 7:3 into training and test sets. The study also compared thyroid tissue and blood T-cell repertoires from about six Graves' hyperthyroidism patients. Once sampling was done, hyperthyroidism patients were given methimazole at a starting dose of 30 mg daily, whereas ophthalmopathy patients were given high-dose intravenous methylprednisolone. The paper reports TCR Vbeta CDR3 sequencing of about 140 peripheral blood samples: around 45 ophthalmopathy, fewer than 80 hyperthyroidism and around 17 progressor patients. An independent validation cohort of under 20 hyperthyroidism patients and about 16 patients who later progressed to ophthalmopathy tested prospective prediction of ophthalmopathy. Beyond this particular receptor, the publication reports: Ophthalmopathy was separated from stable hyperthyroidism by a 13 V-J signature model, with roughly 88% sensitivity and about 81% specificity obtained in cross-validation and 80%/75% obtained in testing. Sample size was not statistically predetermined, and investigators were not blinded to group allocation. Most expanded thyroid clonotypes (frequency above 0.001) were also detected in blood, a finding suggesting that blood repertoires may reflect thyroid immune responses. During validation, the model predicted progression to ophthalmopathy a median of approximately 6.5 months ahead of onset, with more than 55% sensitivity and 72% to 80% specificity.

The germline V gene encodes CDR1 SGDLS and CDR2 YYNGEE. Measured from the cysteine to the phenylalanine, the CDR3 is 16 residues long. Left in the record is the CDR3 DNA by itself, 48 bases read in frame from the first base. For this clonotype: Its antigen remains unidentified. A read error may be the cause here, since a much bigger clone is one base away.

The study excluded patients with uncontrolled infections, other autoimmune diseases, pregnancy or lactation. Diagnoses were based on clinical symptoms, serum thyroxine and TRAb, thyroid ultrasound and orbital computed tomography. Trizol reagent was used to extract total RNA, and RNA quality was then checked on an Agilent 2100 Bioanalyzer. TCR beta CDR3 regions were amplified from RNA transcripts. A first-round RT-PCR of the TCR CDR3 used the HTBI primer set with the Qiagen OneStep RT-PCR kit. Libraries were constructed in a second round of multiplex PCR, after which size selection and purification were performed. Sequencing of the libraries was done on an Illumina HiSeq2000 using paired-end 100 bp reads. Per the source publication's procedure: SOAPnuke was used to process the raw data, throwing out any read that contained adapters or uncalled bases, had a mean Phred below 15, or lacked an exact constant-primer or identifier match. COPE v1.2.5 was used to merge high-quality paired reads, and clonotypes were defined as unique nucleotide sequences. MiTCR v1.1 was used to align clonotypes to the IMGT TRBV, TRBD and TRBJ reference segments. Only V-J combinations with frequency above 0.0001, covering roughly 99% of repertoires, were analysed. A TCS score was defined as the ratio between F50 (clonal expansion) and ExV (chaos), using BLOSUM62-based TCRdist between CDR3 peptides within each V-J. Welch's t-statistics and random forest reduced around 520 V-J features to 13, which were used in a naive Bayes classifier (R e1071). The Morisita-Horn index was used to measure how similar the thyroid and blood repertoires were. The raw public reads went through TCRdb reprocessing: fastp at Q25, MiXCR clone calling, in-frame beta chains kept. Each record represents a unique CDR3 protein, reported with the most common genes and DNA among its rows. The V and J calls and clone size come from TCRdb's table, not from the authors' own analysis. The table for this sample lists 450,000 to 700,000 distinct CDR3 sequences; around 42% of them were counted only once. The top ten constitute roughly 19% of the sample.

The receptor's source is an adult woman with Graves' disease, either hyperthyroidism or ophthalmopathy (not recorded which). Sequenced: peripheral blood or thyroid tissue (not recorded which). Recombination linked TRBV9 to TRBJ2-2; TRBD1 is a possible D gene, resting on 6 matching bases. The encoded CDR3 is CASSVEQGPKTGELFF. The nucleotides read TGTGCCAGCAGCGTAGAGCAGGGGCCGAAAACCGGGGAGCTGTTTTTT. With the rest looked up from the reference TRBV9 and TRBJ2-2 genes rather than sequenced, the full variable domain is DSGVTQTPKHLITATGQRVTLRCSPRSGDLSVYWYQQSLDQGLQFLIQYYNGEERAKGNILERFSAQQFPDLHSELNLSSLELGDSALYFCASSVEQGPKTGELFFGEGSRLTVL.